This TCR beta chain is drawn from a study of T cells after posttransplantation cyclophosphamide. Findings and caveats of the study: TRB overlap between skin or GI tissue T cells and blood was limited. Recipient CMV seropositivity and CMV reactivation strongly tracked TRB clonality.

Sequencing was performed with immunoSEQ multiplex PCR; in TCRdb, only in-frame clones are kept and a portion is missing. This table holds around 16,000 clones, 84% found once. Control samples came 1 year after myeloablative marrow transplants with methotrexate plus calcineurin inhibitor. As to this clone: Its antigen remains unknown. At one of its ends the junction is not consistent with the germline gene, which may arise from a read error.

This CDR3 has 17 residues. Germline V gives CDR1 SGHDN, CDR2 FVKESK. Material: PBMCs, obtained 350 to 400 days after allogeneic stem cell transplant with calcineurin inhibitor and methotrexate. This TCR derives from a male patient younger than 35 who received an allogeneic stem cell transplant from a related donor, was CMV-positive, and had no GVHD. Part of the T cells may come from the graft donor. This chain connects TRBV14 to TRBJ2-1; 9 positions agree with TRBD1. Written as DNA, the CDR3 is TGTGCCAGCAGCGCCTACAGGGGGCTCAGCTCCTACAGTGAGCAGTTCTTC. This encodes CASSAYRGLSSYSEQFF.